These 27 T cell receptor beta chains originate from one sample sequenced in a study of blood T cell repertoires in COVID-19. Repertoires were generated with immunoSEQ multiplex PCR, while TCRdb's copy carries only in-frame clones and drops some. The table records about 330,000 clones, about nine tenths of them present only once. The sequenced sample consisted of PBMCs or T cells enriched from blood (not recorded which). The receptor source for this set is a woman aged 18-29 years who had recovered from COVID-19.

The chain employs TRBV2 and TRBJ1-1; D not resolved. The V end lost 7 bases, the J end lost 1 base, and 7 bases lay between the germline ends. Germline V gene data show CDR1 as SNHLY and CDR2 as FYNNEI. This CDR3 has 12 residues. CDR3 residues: CASKNWNTEAFF. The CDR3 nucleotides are TGTGCCAGCAAGAACTGGAACACTGAAGCTTTCTTT.

For the CDR3, the DNA is TGTGCCAGCAGCCCCCGGGACAGGGTCTACGAGCAGTACTTC. It codes for CASSPRDRVYEQYF. The gene calls are TRBV3-1 (or the pseudogene TRBV3-2) and TRBJ2-7; TRBD1 matches 9 bases. Germline CDR1 and CDR2: LGHDT and YNNKEL (reference sequence). CDR3 length equals 14 residues. V gave up 4 bases and J gave up 3 bases; unmatched junction bases: 4.

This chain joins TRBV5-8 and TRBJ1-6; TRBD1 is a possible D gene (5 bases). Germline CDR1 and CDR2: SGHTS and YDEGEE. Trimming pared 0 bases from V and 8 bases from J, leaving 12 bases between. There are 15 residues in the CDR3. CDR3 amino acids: CASSLEQRDDSPLHF. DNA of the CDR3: TGTGCCAGCAGCTTGGAGCAGCGGGACGATTCACCCCTCCACTTT.

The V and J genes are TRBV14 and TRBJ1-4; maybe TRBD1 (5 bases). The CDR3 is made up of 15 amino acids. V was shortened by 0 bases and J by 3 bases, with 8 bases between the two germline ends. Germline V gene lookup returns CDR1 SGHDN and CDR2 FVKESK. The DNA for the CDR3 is TGTGCCAGCAGCCAAGATGGAGGGGCTAATGAAAAACTGTTTTTT. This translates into CASSQDGGANEKLFF.

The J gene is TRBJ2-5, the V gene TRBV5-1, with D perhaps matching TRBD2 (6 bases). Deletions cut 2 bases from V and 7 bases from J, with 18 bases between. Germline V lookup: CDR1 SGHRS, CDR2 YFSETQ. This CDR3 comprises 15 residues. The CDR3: CASSFTSQEGGTQYF. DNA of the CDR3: TGCGCCAGCAGCTTCACTAGCCAGGAGGGCGGGACCCAGTACTTC.

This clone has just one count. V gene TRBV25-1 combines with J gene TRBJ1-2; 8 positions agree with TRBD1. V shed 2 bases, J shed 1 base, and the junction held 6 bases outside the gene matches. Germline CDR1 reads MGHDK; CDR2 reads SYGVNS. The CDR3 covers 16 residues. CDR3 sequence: CASSEPGTGINYGYTF. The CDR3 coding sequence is TGTGCCAGCAGTGAACCCGGGACAGGAATTAACTATGGCTACACCTTC.

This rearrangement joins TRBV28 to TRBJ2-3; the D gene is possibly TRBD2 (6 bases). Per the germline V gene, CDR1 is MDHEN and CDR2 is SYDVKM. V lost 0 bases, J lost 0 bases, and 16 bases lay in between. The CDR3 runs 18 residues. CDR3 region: CASSLWELAVASTDTQYF. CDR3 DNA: TGTGCCAGCAGTTTATGGGAACTAGCAGTTGCTAGCACAGATACGCAGTATTTT.

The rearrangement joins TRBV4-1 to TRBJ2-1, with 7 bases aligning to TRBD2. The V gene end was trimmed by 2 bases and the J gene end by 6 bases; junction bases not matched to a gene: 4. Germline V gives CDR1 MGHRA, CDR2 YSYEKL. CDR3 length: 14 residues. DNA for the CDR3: TGCGCCAGCAGCCAAAGGCGGGGGTCCAATGAGCAGTTCTTC. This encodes CASSQRRGSNEQFF.

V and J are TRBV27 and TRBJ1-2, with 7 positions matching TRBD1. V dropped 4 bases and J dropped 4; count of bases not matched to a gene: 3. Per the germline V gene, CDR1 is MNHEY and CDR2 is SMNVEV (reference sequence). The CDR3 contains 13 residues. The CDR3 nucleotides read TGTGCCAGCAGTTCCCGGGACAGCTATGGCTACACCTTC. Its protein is CASSSRDSYGYTF.

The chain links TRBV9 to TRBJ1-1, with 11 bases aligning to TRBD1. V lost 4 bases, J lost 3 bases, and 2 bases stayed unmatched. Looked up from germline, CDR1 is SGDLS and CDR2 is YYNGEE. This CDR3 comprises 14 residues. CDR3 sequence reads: CASSLGQGDTEAFF. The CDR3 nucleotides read TGTGCCAGCAGCTTGGGACAGGGGGACACTGAAGCTTTCTTT.

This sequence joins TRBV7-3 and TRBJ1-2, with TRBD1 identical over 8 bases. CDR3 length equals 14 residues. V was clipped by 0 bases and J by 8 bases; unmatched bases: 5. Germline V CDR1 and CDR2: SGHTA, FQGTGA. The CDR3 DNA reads TGTGCCAGCAGCTTAACAGGGACAGGAGGGGGCTACACCTTC. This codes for CASSLTGTGGGYTF.

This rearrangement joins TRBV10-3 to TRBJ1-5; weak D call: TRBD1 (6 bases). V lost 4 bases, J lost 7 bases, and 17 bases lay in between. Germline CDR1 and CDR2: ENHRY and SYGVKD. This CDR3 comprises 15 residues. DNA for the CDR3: TGTGCCATCAGTGTGGGTCAGGGGAACGACCAGCCCCAGCATTTT. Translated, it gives CAISVGQGNDQPQHF.

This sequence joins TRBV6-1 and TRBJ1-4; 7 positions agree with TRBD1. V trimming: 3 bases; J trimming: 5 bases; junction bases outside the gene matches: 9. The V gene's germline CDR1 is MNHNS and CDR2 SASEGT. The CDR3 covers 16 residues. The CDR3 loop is CASSDLAGTENEKLFF. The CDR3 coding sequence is TGTGCCAGCAGTGATTTGGCCGGGACAGAAAATGAAAAACTGTTTTTT.

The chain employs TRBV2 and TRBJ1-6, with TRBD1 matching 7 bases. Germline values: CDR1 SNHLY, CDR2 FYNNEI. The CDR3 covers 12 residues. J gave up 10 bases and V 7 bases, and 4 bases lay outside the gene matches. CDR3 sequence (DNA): TGTGCCAGCACAGGGGGTATCTCACCCCTCCACTTT. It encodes CASTGGISPLHF.

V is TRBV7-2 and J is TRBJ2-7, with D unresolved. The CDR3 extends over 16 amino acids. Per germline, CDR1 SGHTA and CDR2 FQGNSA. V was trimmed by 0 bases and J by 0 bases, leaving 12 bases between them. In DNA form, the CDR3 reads TGTGCCAGCAGCTTAGCGGCTCAGACTGCCTCCTACGAGCAGTACTTC. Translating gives CASSLAAQTASYEQYF.

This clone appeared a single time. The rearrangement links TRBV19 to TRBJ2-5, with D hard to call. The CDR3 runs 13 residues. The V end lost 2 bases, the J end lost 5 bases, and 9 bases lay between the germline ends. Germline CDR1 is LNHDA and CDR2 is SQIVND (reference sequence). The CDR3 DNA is TGTGCCAGTAGTATAAAAGCCGGGGAGACCCAGTACTTC. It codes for CASSIKAGETQYF.

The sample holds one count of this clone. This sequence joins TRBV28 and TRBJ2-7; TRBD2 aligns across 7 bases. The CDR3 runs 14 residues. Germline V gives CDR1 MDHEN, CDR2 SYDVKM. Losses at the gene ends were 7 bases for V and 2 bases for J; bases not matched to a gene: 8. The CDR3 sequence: CASTISSGAYEQYF. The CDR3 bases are TGTGCCAGCACTATCTCTAGCGGCGCCTACGAGCAGTACTTC.

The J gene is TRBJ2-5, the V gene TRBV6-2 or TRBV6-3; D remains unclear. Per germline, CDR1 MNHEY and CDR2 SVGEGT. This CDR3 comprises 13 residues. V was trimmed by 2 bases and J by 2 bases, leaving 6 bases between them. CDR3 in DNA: TGTGCCAGCAGTTACGCGGAGCAAGAGACCCAGTACTTC. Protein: CASSYAEQETQYF.

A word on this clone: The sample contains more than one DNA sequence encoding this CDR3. CDR3 loop: CASRGQGGGYTF. CDR3 in DNA: TGTGCCAGCCGAGGGCAGGGAGGCGGCTACACCTTC. The chain links TRBV2 to TRBJ1-2, with D maybe TRBD1 (5 bases). The germline V gene has CDR1 SNHLY and CDR2 FYNNEI. Between the trimmed V and J ends, which lost 8 bases and 8 bases, there was a span of 15 bases. The CDR3 runs 12 residues.

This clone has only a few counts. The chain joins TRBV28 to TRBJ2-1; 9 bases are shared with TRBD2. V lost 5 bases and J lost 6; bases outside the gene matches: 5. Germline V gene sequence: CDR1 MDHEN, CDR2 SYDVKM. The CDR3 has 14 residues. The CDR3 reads CASSRGGVSNEQFF. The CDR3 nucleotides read TGTGCCAGCAGTCGCGGGGGGGTATCCAATGAGCAGTTCTTC.

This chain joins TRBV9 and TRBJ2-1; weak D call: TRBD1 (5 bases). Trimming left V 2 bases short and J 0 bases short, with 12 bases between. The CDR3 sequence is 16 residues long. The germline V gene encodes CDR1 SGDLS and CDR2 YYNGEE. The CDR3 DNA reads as TGTGCCAGCAGCGTCATAGGGGCTAGCTCCTACAATGAGCAGTTCTTC. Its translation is CASSVIGASSYNEQFF.

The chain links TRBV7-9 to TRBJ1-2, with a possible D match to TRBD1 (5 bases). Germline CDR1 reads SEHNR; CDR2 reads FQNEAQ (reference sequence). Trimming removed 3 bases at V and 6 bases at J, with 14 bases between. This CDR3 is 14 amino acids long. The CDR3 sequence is CASSFSGLFDGYTF. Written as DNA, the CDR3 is TGTGCCAGCAGCTTCTCAGGGCTGTTTGATGGCTACACCTTC.

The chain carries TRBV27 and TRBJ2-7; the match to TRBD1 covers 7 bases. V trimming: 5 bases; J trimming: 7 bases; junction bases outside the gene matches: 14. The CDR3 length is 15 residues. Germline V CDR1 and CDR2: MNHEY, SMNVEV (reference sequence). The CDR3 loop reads CASSPLQTGTGEQYF. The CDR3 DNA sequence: TGTGCCAGCAGTCCCTTACAGACAGGGACGGGGGAGCAGTACTTC.

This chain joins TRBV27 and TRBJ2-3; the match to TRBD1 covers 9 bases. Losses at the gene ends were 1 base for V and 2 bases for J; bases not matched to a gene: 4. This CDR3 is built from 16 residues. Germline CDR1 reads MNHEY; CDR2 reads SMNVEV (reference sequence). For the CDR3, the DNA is TGTGCCAGCAGTTTATTGGGACAGGGATTCACAGATACGCAGTATTTT. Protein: CASSLLGQGFTDTQYF.

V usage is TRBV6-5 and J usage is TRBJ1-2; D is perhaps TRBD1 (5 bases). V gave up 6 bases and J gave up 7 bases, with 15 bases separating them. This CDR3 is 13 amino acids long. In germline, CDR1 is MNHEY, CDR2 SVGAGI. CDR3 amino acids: CASRGAGGGGYTF. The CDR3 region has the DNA TGTGCCAGCAGAGGCGCGGGGGGTGGTGGCTACACCTTC.

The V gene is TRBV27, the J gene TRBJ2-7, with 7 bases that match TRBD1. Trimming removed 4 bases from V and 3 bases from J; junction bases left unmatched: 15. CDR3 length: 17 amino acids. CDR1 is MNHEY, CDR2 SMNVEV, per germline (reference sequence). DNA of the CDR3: TGTGCCAGCAGTTCAGCTGCGACAGGGTCGTTCGGCTACGAGCAGTACTTC. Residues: CASSSAATGSFGYEQYF.

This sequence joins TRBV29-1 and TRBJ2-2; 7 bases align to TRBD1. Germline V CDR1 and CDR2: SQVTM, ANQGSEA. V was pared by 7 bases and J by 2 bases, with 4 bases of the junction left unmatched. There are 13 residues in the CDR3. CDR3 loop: CSGRQGNTGELFF. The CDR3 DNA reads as TGCAGCGGCCGACAGGGAAACACCGGGGAGCTGTTTTTT.